The rows below give T cell receptor beta chains drawn from one sample of a study of OX40 agonist ivuxolimab in advanced cancers. Here immunoSEQ multiplex PCR was the method, and the copy in TCRdb shows in-frame clones only, minus some. Of roughly 70,000 clones listed, approximately 90% are singletons. Material: CD4+ or CD8+ T cells sorted from blood, obtained in a trial of the OX40 agonist ivuxolimab. Receptors were obtained from an adult with an advanced solid tumor such as melanoma, head and neck, liver or kidney cancer. CDR3s include the opening cysteine and the closing phenylalanine or tryptophan. Each record gives: J gene, clone size, D gene, V gene, CDR3 length, CDR3 protein, CDR3 DNA. The D gene is left open where the match is weak. Clone size is not always given. Where it is, it says once, few, many or a class for expanded clones.

j_call: TRBJ1-2
clone_size: -
d_call: -
v_call: TRBV30
cdr3_length: 13
cdr3_aa: CAWSRDRPTGYTF
cdr3_nt: TGTGCCTGGAGTAGGGACCGCCCCACTGGCTACACCTTC

j_call: TRBJ1-6
clone_size: -
d_call: -
v_call: TRBV7-9
cdr3_length: 15
cdr3_aa: CASSLAGFTNSPLHF
cdr3_nt: TGTGCCAGCAGCTTAGCAGGCTTTACCAATTCACCCCTCCACTTT

j_call: TRBJ2-1
clone_size: -
d_call: -
v_call: TRBV10-3
cdr3_length: 15
cdr3_aa: CAISESGWQNNEQFF
cdr3_nt: TGTGCCATCAGTGAGTCGGGTTGGCAGAACAATGAGCAGTTCTTC

j_call: TRBJ2-3
clone_size: -
d_call: -
v_call: TRBV7-2
cdr3_length: 12
cdr3_aa: CASSYHELPGYF
cdr3_nt: TGTGCCAGCAGCTACCATGAGTTACCTGGGTATTTT

j_call: TRBJ1-2
clone_size: -
d_call: -
v_call: TRBV6-6
cdr3_length: 14
cdr3_aa: CASSYSGADYGYTF
cdr3_nt: TGTGCCAGCAGCTATTCCGGGGCCGACTATGGCTACACCTTC

j_call: TRBJ1-2
clone_size: -
d_call: TRBD1
v_call: TRBV10-1
cdr3_length: 16
cdr3_aa: CASSEVPTGGAFGYTF
cdr3_nt: TGCGCCAGCAGTGAGGTCCCGACAGGGGGCGCGTTTGGCTACACCTTC

j_call: TRBJ2-5
clone_size: -
d_call: -
v_call: TRBV6-5
cdr3_length: 13
cdr3_aa: CASSQDFGRSQYF
cdr3_nt: TGTGCCAGCAGTCAGGATTTTGGTCGGTCCCAGTACTTC

j_call: TRBJ1-1
clone_size: few
d_call: -
v_call: TRBV29-1
cdr3_length: 10
cdr3_aa: CSVADRKAFF
cdr3_nt: TGCAGCGTTGCCGACAGGAAAGCTTTCTTT

j_call: TRBJ2-7
clone_size: -
d_call: -
v_call: TRBV15
cdr3_length: 15
cdr3_aa: CATSRVVSGGYEQYF
cdr3_nt: TGTGCCACCAGCAGAGTGGTTAGTGGGGGTTACGAGCAGTACTTC

j_call: TRBJ1-2
clone_size: -
d_call: TRBD1
v_call: TRBV25-1
cdr3_length: 16
cdr3_aa: CASSESAGQGVYGYTF
cdr3_nt: TGTGCCAGCAGTGAATCTGCCGGACAGGGGGTATATGGCTACACCTTC

j_call: TRBJ1-2
clone_size: -
d_call: TRBD1
v_call: TRBV2
cdr3_length: 13
cdr3_aa: CASSEGTGNGYTF
cdr3_nt: TGTGCCAGCAGTGAAGGGACAGGGAACGGCTACACCTTC

j_call: TRBJ1-4
clone_size: -
d_call: TRBD1
v_call: TRBV19
cdr3_length: 12
cdr3_aa: CAVRDREGKLFF
cdr3_nt: TGTGCCGTCCGGGACAGGGAGGGAAAACTGTTTTTT

j_call: TRBJ2-3
clone_size: -
d_call: -
v_call: TRBV18
cdr3_length: 14
cdr3_aa: CASSPRDITDTQYF
cdr3_nt: TGTGCCAGCTCACCACGGGACATCACAGATACGCAGTATTTT

j_call: TRBJ1-5
clone_size: medium-sized
d_call: TRBD1
v_call: TRBV6-1
cdr3_length: 15
cdr3_aa: CASSPQQGVNQPQHF
cdr3_nt: TGTGCCAGCAGCCCTCAGCAGGGGGTTAATCAGCCCCAGCATTTT

j_call: TRBJ2-3
clone_size: -
d_call: TRBD2
v_call: TRBV9
cdr3_length: 15
cdr3_aa: CASRRLAGGTDTQYF
cdr3_nt: TGTGCCAGCAGGAGACTAGCGGGGGGCACAGATACGCAGTATTTT

j_call: TRBJ1-3
clone_size: -
d_call: -
v_call: TRBV11-2
cdr3_length: 13
cdr3_aa: CASSLGGLGTIYF
cdr3_nt: TGTGCCAGCAGTCTAGGGGGGCTGGGCACCATATATTTT

j_call: TRBJ1-1
clone_size: -
d_call: TRBD1
v_call: TRBV6-6
cdr3_length: 13
cdr3_aa: CASSTTGETEAFF
cdr3_nt: TGTGCCAGCAGCACCACAGGGGAGACTGAAGCTTTCTTT

j_call: TRBJ1-5
clone_size: -
d_call: -
v_call: TRBV29-1
cdr3_length: 12
cdr3_aa: CSVRDTNQPQHF
cdr3_nt: TGCAGCGTTAGGGACACTAATCAGCCCCAGCATTTT

j_call: TRBJ2-5
clone_size: -
d_call: -
v_call: TRBV20-1
cdr3_length: 10
cdr3_aa: CSADQETQYF
cdr3_nt: TGCAGTGCCGATCAAGAGACCCAGTACTTC

j_call: TRBJ1-1
clone_size: -
d_call: -
v_call: TRBV7-2
cdr3_length: 18
cdr3_aa: CASRAYRQPHPEGTEAFF
cdr3_nt: TGTGCCAGCAGGGCGTACCGACAGCCCCATCCTGAGGGCACTGAAGCTTTCTTT

j_call: TRBJ1-2
clone_size: -
d_call: -
v_call: TRBV28
cdr3_length: 13
cdr3_aa: CASSERSLVGYTF
cdr3_nt: TGTGCCAGCAGTGAGAGATCCCTGGTTGGCTACACCTTC

j_call: TRBJ2-1
clone_size: -
d_call: TRBD2
v_call: TRBV29-1
cdr3_length: 14
cdr3_aa: CSVGTSGGADEQFF
cdr3_nt: TGCAGCGTTGGGACTAGCGGGGGGGCCGATGAGCAGTTCTTC

j_call: TRBJ2-6
clone_size: -
d_call: -
v_call: TRBV7-7
cdr3_length: 17
cdr3_aa: CASSPYAPQSRANVLTF
cdr3_nt: TGTGCCAGCAGCCCGTACGCGCCACAAAGTCGGGCCAACGTCCTGACTTTC

j_call: TRBJ2-2
clone_size: -
d_call: -
v_call: TRBV5-4
cdr3_length: 14
cdr3_aa: CASSQDSNTGELFF
cdr3_nt: TGTGCCAGCAGCCAAGACAGCAACACCGGGGAGCTGTTTTTT

j_call: TRBJ1-6
clone_size: -
d_call: TRBD1
v_call: TRBV5-1
cdr3_length: 14
cdr3_aa: CASSTGTEVSPLHF
cdr3_nt: TGCGCCAGCAGCACCGGGACAGAGGTTTCACCCCTCCACTTT

j_call: TRBJ1-3
clone_size: -
d_call: TRBD1
v_call: TRBV5-1
cdr3_length: 15
cdr3_aa: CASSFMTGGGNTIYF
cdr3_nt: TGCGCCAGCAGCTTTATGACAGGGGGAGGAAACACCATATATTTT

j_call: TRBJ2-2
clone_size: few
d_call: -
v_call: TRBV19
cdr3_length: 14
cdr3_aa: CASSIAAVGGELFF
cdr3_nt: TGTGCCAGTAGTATTGCGGCAGTTGGCGGGGAGCTGTTTTTT

j_call: TRBJ1-3
clone_size: -
d_call: -
v_call: TRBV7-2
cdr3_length: 14
cdr3_aa: CASSFSPPGNTIYF
cdr3_nt: TGTGCCAGCAGCTTCAGTCCCCCTGGAAACACCATATATTTT

j_call: TRBJ2-1
clone_size: -
d_call: -
v_call: TRBV28
cdr3_length: 16
cdr3_aa: CASSPPPGTLYNEQFF
cdr3_nt: TGTGCCAGCAGCCCACCTCCGGGGACCCTTTACAATGAGCAGTTCTTC

j_call: TRBJ1-5
clone_size: -
d_call: TRBD1
v_call: TRBV30
cdr3_length: 13
cdr3_aa: CAWLDRDDQPQHF
cdr3_nt: TGTGCCTGGTTAGACAGGGATGATCAGCCCCAGCATTTT

j_call: TRBJ2-5
clone_size: -
d_call: -
v_call: TRBV7-3
cdr3_length: 12
cdr3_aa: CASGRAGETQYF
cdr3_nt: TGTGCCAGCGGCAGGGCAGGAGAGACCCAGTACTTC

j_call: TRBJ2-7
clone_size: once
d_call: -
v_call: TRBV4-2
cdr3_length: 16
cdr3_aa: CASSQFEGRGTYEQYF
cdr3_nt: TGTGCCAGCAGCCAATTCGAGGGCCGGGGGACCTACGAGCAGTACTTC

j_call: TRBJ1-3
clone_size: -
d_call: -
v_call: TRBV7-9
cdr3_length: 16
cdr3_aa: CASSRWTANSGNTIYF
cdr3_nt: TGTGCCAGCAGCCGATGGACAGCGAACTCTGGAAACACCATATATTTT

j_call: TRBJ2-1
clone_size: -
d_call: TRBD1
v_call: TRBV5-1
cdr3_length: 13
cdr3_aa: CASTLQGANEQFF
cdr3_nt: TGCGCCAGCACCCTACAGGGGGCAAATGAGCAGTTCTTC

j_call: TRBJ2-5
clone_size: -
d_call: TRBD1
v_call: TRBV28
cdr3_length: 13
cdr3_aa: CATHEGAGETQYF
cdr3_nt: TGTGCCACCCATGAGGGGGCAGGAGAGACCCAGTACTTC

j_call: TRBJ2-1
clone_size: -
d_call: -
v_call: TRBV6-1
cdr3_length: 14
cdr3_aa: CASSESGSYNEQFF
cdr3_nt: TGTGCCAGCAGTGAGTCCGGGTCGTACAATGAGCAGTTCTTC

j_call: TRBJ1-3
clone_size: -
d_call: -
v_call: TRBV2
cdr3_length: 13
cdr3_aa: CASTTDSGNTIYF
cdr3_nt: TGTGCCAGCACGACGGATTCTGGAAACACCATATATTTT

j_call: TRBJ2-7
clone_size: -
d_call: TRBD2
v_call: TRBV6-5
cdr3_length: 16
cdr3_aa: CASSYSRVAGTYEQYF
cdr3_nt: TGTGCCAGCAGTTACTCGAGGGTAGCGGGAACCTACGAGCAGTACTTC

j_call: TRBJ1-6
clone_size: -
d_call: TRBD1
v_call: TRBV30
cdr3_length: 18
cdr3_aa: CAWSRDRNLHSYNSPLHF
cdr3_nt: TGTGCCTGGAGTCGGGACAGGAATCTTCACTCCTATAATTCACCCCTCCACTTT

j_call: TRBJ1-5
clone_size: -
d_call: -
v_call: TRBV5-3
cdr3_length: 15
cdr3_aa: CARSLEVKGHQPQHF
cdr3_nt: TGTGCCAGAAGCTTGGAAGTTAAGGGGCATCAGCCCCAGCATTTT

j_call: TRBJ1-6
clone_size: -
d_call: -
v_call: TRBV6-6
cdr3_length: 14
cdr3_aa: CASSYQGNSSPLHF
cdr3_nt: TGTGCCAGCAGTTACCAGGGGAATTCTTCACCCCTCCACTTT

j_call: TRBJ1-5
clone_size: once
d_call: -
v_call: TRBV27
cdr3_length: 12
cdr3_aa: CASRSLDQPQHF
cdr3_nt: TGTGCCAGCCGCTCCTTAGATCAGCCCCAGCATTTT

j_call: TRBJ2-6
clone_size: -
d_call: -
v_call: TRBV2
cdr3_length: 14
cdr3_aa: CASHLSGGANVLTF
cdr3_nt: TGTGCCAGCCATCTATCAGGTGGGGCCAACGTCCTGACTTTC

j_call: TRBJ2-1
clone_size: -
d_call: -
v_call: TRBV19
cdr3_length: 13
cdr3_aa: CASSRQAGNEQFF
cdr3_nt: TGTGCCAGTAGTCGGCAGGCAGGCAATGAGCAGTTCTTC

j_call: TRBJ2-4
clone_size: -
d_call: TRBD1
v_call: TRBV5-1
cdr3_length: 15
cdr3_aa: CASSPVPGQENIQYF
cdr3_nt: TGCGCCAGCAGCCCAGTCCCGGGACAGGAAAACATTCAGTACTTC